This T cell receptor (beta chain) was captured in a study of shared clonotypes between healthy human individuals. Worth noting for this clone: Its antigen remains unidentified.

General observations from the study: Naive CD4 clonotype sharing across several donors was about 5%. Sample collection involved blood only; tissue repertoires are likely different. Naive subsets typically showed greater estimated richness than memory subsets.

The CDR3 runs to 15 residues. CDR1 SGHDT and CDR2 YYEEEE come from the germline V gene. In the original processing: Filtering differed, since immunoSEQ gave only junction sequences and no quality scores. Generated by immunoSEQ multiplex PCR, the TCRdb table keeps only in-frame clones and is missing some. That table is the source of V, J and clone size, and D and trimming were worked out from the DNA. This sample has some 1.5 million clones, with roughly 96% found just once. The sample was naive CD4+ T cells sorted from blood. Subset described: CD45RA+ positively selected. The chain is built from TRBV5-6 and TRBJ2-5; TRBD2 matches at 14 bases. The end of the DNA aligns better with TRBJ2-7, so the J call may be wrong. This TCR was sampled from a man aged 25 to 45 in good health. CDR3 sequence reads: CASRYGLAGGYEQYF. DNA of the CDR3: TGTGCCAGCAGGTACGGACTAGCGGGAGGCTACGAGCAGTACTTC.